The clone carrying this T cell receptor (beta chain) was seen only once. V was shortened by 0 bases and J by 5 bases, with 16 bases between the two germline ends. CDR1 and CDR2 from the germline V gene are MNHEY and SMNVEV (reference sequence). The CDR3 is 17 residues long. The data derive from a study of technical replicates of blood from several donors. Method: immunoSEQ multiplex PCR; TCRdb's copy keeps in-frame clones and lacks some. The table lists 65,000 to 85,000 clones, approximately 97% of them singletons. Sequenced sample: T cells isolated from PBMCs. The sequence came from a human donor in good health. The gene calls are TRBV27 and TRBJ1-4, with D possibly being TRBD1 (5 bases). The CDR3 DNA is TGTGCCAGCAGTTTATCCCTCAGGCCACAGGTCAATGAAAAACTGTTTTTT. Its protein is CASSLSLRPQVNEKLFF.